The rows below give T cell receptor beta chains drawn from one sample of a study of metastatic and nonmetastatic thyroid tumors. MiXCR was used by TCRdb to re-call the PCR reads. The data contain fewer than 40,000 clones, roughly half of them singletons. Sequenced material: tumor tissue. The source is a male donor with papillary thyroid cancer or a benign thyroid nodule (not recorded which). Some clones in this sample may be carry-over from other donors' samples. CDR3s include the opening cysteine and the closing phenylalanine or tryptophan. The D gene is left open where the match is weak. Some rows mark clone size as missing; the rest say once, few, many or name a class of expanded clone.

DNA,CDR3,D,J,V,size
TGCAGTGCTAATAGCCTGGGGCTAGCGGAAGAAGATACGCAGTATTTT,CSANSLGLAEEDTQYF,TRBD2,TRBJ2-3,TRBV20-1,few
TGCAGTGCTCGTGGGTTAAGCGGCGGTATTGTCTACAATGAGCAGTTCTTC,CSARGLSGGIVYNEQFF,NA,TRBJ2-1,TRBV20-1,NA
TGTGCCAGCAGCGTGGACAGGGGAGGAACAAACTATGGCTACACCTTC,CASSVDRGGTNYGYTF,TRBD1,TRBJ1-2,TRBV9,NA
TGTGCCACCAGTGATCTAGACCCGGGACTAGCGGCCACCGGGGAGCTGTTTTTT,CATSDLDPGLAATGELFF,TRBD2,TRBJ2-2,TRBV24-1,NA
TGCGCCAGCAGCCGCAGGGGGGCCCTGGAGGAGCAGTACTTC,CASSRRGALEEQYF,NA,TRBJ2-7,TRBV4-1,NA
TGCAGTGCTAGAGCCCGGGACTCTCGCTCCTACAATGAGCAGTTCTTC,CSARARDSRSYNEQFF,NA,TRBJ2-1,TRBV20-1,NA
TGTGCCAGCAGTGAAAGGACAGGGGAGAACACTGAAGCTTTCTTT,CASSERTGENTEAFF,TRBD1,TRBJ1-1,TRBV12-3/TRBV12-4,NA
TGCGCCAGCAGCCAATTCGCTGGCCGGGTCGCAGATACGCAGTATTTT,CASSQFAGRVADTQYF,NA,TRBJ2-3,TRBV4-1,NA
TGCAGTGCTAGAGATTCGGAGCCCTACGAGCAGTACTTC,CSARDSEPYEQYF,NA,TRBJ2-7,TRBV20-1,NA
TGTGCCAGCAGTCCGCGGGGCCTCTCCTACGAGCAGTACTTC,CASSPRGLSYEQYF,NA,TRBJ2-7,TRBV28,NA
TGCGCCAGCAGCTTGGAGCAGGCGGCACGCTCCAATGAGCAGTTCTTC,CASSLEQAARSNEQFF,NA,TRBJ2-1,TRBV5-1,large
TGTGCCAGCAGCTTGGAGACCGCTCCTGGAGGCTACACCTTC,CASSLETAPGGYTF,NA,TRBJ1-2,TRBV5-4,NA
TGTGCCAGCAGTCGCCAGAACTCTGGAAACACCATATATTTT,CASSRQNSGNTIYF,NA,TRBJ1-3,TRBV25-1,NA
TGTGCCTGGGTAGCGGGAGGAACCTACGAGCAGTACTTC,CAWVAGGTYEQYF,TRBD2,TRBJ2-7,TRBV30,few
TGTGCCAGCAGCACGACTAGCGGGACTCTCGAGCAGTACTTC,CASSTTSGTLEQYF,TRBD2,TRBJ2-7,TRBV7-9,NA
TGCAGTGCTAGAGATCGGGGGACAGGGGACACTGAAGCTTTCTTT,CSARDRGTGDTEAFF,TRBD1,TRBJ1-1,TRBV20-1,large
TGTGCCGGCGGGCAGGGGGCCTACGAGCAGTACTTC,CAGGQGAYEQYF,TRBD1,TRBJ2-7,TRBV30,NA
TGTGCCAGCAGCTTCAGCCTAGCGGGGGGGGCCTACGAGCAGTACTTC,CASSFSLAGGAYEQYF,TRBD2,TRBJ2-7,TRBV7-2,NA
TGCAGTGCTTCTGGACAGGGAGAGACCTACGAGCAGTACTTC,CSASGQGETYEQYF,TRBD1,TRBJ2-7,TRBV20-1,NA
TGTGCCTGGAGTGTCGGGACAGGGGACAGCAATCAGCCCCAGCATTTT,CAWSVGTGDSNQPQHF,TRBD1,TRBJ1-5,TRBV30,NA
TGTGCCAGCAGCCAAGACAGGGATCAGCCCCAGCATTTT,CASSQDRDQPQHF,NA,TRBJ1-5,TRBV3-1,NA
TGTGCCAGCTCACCTGCCGCCGGGACAGGGGTGTACTACGAGCAGTACTTC,CASSPAAGTGVYYEQYF,TRBD1,TRBJ2-7,TRBV18,NA